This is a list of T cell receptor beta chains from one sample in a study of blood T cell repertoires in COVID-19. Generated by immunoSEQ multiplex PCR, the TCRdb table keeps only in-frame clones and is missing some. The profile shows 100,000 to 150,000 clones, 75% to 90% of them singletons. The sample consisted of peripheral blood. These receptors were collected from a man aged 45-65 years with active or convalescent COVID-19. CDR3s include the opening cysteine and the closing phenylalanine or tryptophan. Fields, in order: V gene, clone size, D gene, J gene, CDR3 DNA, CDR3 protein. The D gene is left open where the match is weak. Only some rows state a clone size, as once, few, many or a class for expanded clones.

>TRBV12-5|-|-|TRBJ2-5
TGTGCTAGTGGTTTGGGAACTCAGGGGTGGGAGACCCAGTACTTC
CASGLGTQGWETQYF
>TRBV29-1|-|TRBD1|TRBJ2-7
TGCAGCGTGGAGGACAGGGCCATCTACGAGCAGTACTTC
CSVEDRAIYEQYF
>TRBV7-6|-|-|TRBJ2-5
TGTGCCAGCAGCTTAAGGTCTAGAGAGACCCAGTACTTC
CASSLRSRETQYF
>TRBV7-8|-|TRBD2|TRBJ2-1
TGTGCCAGCAGCTCGAAGACTAGCGGGAGAAGGAGAGAGCAGTTCTTC
CASSSKTSGRRREQFF
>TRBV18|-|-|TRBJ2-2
TGTGCCAGCTCACCCCGGGGGACCGGGGAGCTGTTTTTT
CASSPRGTGELFF
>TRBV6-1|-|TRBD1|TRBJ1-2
TGTGCCAGCAGTGAAGCCGACAGGGGGCTTGGCTACACCTTC
CASSEADRGLGYTF
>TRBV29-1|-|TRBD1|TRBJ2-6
TGCAGCGCTACAGGGGGAACTGGGGCCAACGTCCTGACTTTC
CSATGGTGANVLTF
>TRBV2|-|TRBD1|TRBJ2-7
TGTGCCAGCCTAGGGGGCGCCTCCTACGAGCAGTACTTC
CASLGGASYEQYF
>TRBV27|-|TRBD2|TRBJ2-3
TGTGCCAGCAGTTTCCGGACTAGTGAGGATACGCAGTATTTT
CASSFRTSEDTQYF
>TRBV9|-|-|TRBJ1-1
TGTGCCAGCAGCGAGTGGACAGAGAACACTGAAGCTTTCTTT
CASSEWTENTEAFF
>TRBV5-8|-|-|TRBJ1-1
TGTGCCAGCAGCCTAAAATGGAACACTGAAGCTTTCTTT
CASSLKWNTEAFF
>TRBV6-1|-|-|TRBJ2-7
TGTGCCAGCAGTGAAGCGTCCGGTAGCTCCTACGAGCAGTACTTC
CASSEASGSSYEQYF
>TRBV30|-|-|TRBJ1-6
TGTGCCTCGGACGGGGGTAAAGACTCCTATAATTCACCCCTCCACTTT
CASDGGKDSYNSPLHF
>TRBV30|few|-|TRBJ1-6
TGTGCCTGGAGTGTACGGGGGTTTACTTTACTCCTCCACTTT
CAWSVRGFTLLLHF
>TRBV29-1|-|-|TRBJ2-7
TGCAGCGTCCGAACGGGACTCCCCGTCGAGCAGTACTTC
CSVRTGLPVEQYF
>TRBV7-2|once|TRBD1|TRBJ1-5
TGTGCCAGCAGCCCAGCCGGGCAGGGGGCTAATCAGCCCCAGCATTTT
CASSPAGQGANQPQHF
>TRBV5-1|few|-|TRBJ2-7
TGCGCCAGCAGCTCGGGTGGGTCCTACGAGCAGTACTTC
CASSSGGSYEQYF
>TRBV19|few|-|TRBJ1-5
TGTGCCAGTAGAACCATAGGGAGGCAGAGCAATCAGCCCCAGCATTTT
CASRTIGRQSNQPQHF
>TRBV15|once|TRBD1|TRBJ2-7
TGTGCCACCAGCCCCCGGACAGGAGAAACTAGTTACGAGCAGTACTTC
CATSPRTGETSYEQYF
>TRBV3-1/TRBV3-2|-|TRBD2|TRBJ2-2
TGTGCCAGCAGCCAAGATGACAGGCGGACTAGCGGGAGGGCCAGCACCGGGGAGCTGTTTTTT
CASSQDDRRTSGRASTGELFF
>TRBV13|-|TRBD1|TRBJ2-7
TGTGCCAGCAGCTCGTACGGGACAGGGCCCTACGAGCAGTACTTC
CASSSYGTGPYEQYF
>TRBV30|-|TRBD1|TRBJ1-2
TGTGCCTGGAGTGGAGGGGGCGTCTACACCTTC
CAWSGGGVYTF
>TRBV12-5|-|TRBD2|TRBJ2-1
TGTGCTAGTGGTTTGGTACTGACTAGCGGGGGGCCCAATGAGCAGTTCTTC
CASGLVLTSGGPNEQFF
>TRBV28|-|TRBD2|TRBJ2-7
TGTGCCAGCGGAGCTAGCGGGATCACGACCTACGAGCAGTACTTC
CASGASGITTYEQYF
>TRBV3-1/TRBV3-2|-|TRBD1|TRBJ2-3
TGTGCCAGCAGCCAACGCTATGGACAGGGAACGCAGTATTTT
CASSQRYGQGTQYF
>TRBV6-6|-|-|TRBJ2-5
TGTGCCAGCAGTTATGGGCAGTCCCAAGAGACCCAGTACTTC
CASSYGQSQETQYF
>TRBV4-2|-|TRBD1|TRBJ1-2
TGTGCCAGCAGCCAAACGGGACAGGCCCTTGGCTACACCTTC
CASSQTGQALGYTF
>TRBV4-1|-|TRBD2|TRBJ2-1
TGCGCCAGCAGCCAAAACCCCGGGACTAGCGGGGGGGCTTCCTACAATGAGCAGTTCTTC
CASSQNPGTSGGASYNEQFF
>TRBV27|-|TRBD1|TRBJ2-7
TGTGCCAGCAGCTTCGGGGGACAGGCGATCTTCGAGCAGTACTTC
CASSFGGQAIFEQYF
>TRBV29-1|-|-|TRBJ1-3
TGCAGCGTGGCAGCGAGCTCTGGAAACACCATATATTTT
CSVAASSGNTIYF
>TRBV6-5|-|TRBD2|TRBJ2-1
TGTGCCAGCAGTTACAGGAGCGGGGGCAATGAGCAGTTCTTC
CASSYRSGGNEQFF
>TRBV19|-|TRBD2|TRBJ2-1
TGTGCCAGTAGTGTCCAGCGGGACTACAATGAGCAGTTCTTC
CASSVQRDYNEQFF
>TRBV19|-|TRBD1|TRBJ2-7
TGTGCCAGTAGTAAGCAGGGGGTCTACGAGCAGTACTTC
CASSKQGVYEQYF